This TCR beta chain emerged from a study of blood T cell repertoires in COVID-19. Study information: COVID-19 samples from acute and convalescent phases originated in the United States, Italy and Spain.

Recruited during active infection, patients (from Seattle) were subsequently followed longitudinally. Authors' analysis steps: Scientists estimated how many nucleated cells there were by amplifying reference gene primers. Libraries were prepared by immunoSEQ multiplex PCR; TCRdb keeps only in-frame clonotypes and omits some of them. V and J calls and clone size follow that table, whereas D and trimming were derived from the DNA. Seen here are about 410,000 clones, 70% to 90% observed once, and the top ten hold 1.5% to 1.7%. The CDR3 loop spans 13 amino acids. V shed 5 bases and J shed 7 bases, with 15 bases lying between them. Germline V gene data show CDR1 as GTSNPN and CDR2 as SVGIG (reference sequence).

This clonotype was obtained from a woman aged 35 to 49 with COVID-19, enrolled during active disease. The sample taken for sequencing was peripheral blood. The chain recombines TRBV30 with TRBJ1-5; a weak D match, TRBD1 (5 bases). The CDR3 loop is CAWAGEGRQPQHF. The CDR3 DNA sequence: TGTGCCTGGGCGGGAGAGGGGCGACAGCCCCAGCATTTT.